This T cell receptor beta chain was documented in a study of T cells in Graves' hyperthyroidism and ophthalmopathy. The overall study: Once the initial diagnosis was made, peripheral blood was obtained before any treatment. Study results and caveats: In the analysis, a 13 V-J model separated ophthalmopathy from stable hyperthyroidism. Ophthalmopathy was model-predicted a median about 7.1 months pre-onset.

Uncontrolled infection, other autoimmune disease, pregnancy or lactation barred patients from enrollment. This clonotype was recorded many times. Its matching antigen is unknown. Germline values: CDR1 MNHEY, CDR2 SMNVEV (reference sequence). The length of the CDR3 is 15 residues. V was cut by 4 bases and J by 0 bases, with 12 bases left in between. RNA transcripts were the template for amplifying TCR beta CDR3 regions. RT-PCR in the first round (using the HTBI primer set) targeted the TCR CDR3. Via MiXCR, TCRdb re-called the multiplex PCR reads, giving one row per CDR3 protein. Here the sample spans 300,000 or so distinct CDR3 sequences, around 16% being singletons.

The sequenced sample was blood. This clonotype originated in a man aged 25-40 years with Graves' hyperthyroidism. The V call is TRBV27, the J call TRBJ2-5, with D tentatively TRBD2 (6 bases). This chain's CDR3 is CASSSSRDYQETQYF. CDR3 bases: TGTGCCAGCAGTTCCAGCCGGGACTACCAAGAGACCCAGTACTTC.